The 5 T cell receptor beta chains presented below share a single source sample, sequenced in a study of blood T cell repertoires in COVID-19. Profiled with immunoSEQ multiplex PCR; TCRdb holds only in-frame clones, not every one. The data contain more than 150,000 clones, about four fifths of them singletons. The sequencing input was peripheral blood. The source is a woman aged 80 or over with COVID-19, enrolled during active disease.

The gene calls are TRBV4-2 and TRBJ2-1; 8 nucleotides agree with TRBD2. CDR1 is LGHNA, CDR2 YNFKEQ, per germline. V lost 8 bases and J lost 9; bases outside the gene matches: 12. This CDR3 is built from 14 residues. The CDR3 DNA reads TGTGCCAGCCTTAGCGGGACCACTCGGCGTGAGCAGTTCTTC. Translated: CASLSGTTRREQFF.

The chain uses TRBV28 and TRBJ1-2; perhaps TRBD1 as D (5 bases). The CDR3 has 14 residues. Looked up from germline, CDR1 is MDHEN and CDR2 is SYDVKM. V gave up 5 bases and J gave up 4 bases, with 14 bases separating them. CDR3 sequence: CASSPRQILYGYTF. The CDR3 nucleotides are TGTGCCAGCAGTCCACGACAGATACTCTATGGCTACACCTTC.

The chain carries TRBV7-8 and TRBJ2-1, with 16 bases that match TRBD2. CDR1 and CDR2 (germline): SGHVS, FQNEAQ. With V trimmed by 5 bases and J by 6 bases, 10 bases remained unmatched. This CDR3 spans 18 amino acids. The CDR3 DNA sequence: TGTGCCAGCAGCGCGGGACTAGCGGGGGGGCCACTGTTCAATGAGCAGTTCTTC. Translating gives CASSAGLAGGPLFNEQFF.

V gene TRBV6-2 or TRBV6-3 combines with J gene TRBJ2-1; 7 positions match TRBD2. The V gene end was trimmed by 6 bases and the J gene end by 2 bases; junction bases not matched to a gene: 25. The CDR3 has 21 amino acids. Germline V CDR1 and CDR2: MNHEY, SVGEGT. CDR3 sequence reads: CASSPLAGRAGVPGAYNEQFF. Written as DNA, the CDR3 is TGTGCCAGCAGCCCCCTAGCAGGGAGGGCCGGTGTTCCGGGTGCCTACAATGAGCAGTTCTTC.

This chain uses TRBV5-1 with TRBJ2-7; 8 positions agree with TRBD1. The CDR3 is 15 amino acids. V shed 0 bases, J shed 6 bases, and the junction held 8 bases outside the gene matches. CDR1 is SGHRS, CDR2 YFSETQ, per germline. The CDR3 bases are TGCGCCAGCAGCTTGGCCCGGGACAGGATAAGCGAGCAGTACTTC. This gives the protein CASSLARDRISEQYF.